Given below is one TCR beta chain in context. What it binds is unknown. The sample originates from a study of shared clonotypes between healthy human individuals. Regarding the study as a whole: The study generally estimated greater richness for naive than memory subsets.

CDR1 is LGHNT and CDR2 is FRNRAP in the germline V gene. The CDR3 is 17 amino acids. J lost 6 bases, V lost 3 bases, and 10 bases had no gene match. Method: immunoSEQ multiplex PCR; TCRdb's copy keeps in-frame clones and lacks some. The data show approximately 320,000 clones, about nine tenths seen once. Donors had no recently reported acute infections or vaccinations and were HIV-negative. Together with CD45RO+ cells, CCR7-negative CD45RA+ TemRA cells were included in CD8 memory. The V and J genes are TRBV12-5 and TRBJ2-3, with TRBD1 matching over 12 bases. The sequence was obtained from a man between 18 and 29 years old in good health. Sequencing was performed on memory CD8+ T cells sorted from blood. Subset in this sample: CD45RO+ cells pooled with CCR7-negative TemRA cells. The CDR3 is CASGFTGTGGISDTQYF. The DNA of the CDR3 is TGTGCTAGTGGTTTCACCGGGACAGGGGGCATATCGGATACGCAGTATTTT. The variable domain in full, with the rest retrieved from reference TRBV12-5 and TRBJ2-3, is DARVTQTPRHKVTEMGQEVTMRCQPILGHNTVFWYRQTMMQGLELLAYFRNRAPLDDSGMPKDRFSAEMPDATLATLKIQPSEPRDSAVYFCASGFTGTGGISDTQYFGPGTRLTVL.